This T cell receptor beta chain was obtained from a study of preoperative IRX-2 immunotherapy in early breast cancer. Regarding treatment: preoperative locoregional IRX-2 cytokine immunotherapy. Patients received preoperative, locoregional IRX-2 cytokine immunotherapy in a phase Ib study. Data came from immunoSEQ multiplex PCR; TCRdb stores just in-frame clones and leaves some out. Of some 59,000 clones listed, approximately 94% are singletons. Sample collection was performed from a patient treated with IRX-2 immunotherapy. This TCR was sampled from a human donor with breast cancer.

CDR3 loop: CASGPSRNEQFF. The CDR3 DNA reads TGTGCTAGTGGCCCGAGTAGGAATGAGCAGTTCTTC. This chain links TRBV12-5 with TRBJ2-1, with no clear D. The V end was cut by 6 bases, the J end by 7 bases, with 10 bases between. This CDR3 comprises 12 residues. Looked up from germline, CDR1 is LGHNT and CDR2 is FRNRAP.